This T cell receptor (beta chain) was profiled in a study of long-term antiretroviral therapy in people with HIV. Study background: A decade or so separates the oldest specimens from the later 2015 immediate-ART recommendation. Overall study findings and caveats: Repertoires from HIV showed CDR3 length ranges narrower than those of controls. Dominant in the repertoire at all time points were clones expanded before ART.

Survey-level resolution applied to immunoSEQ assay v3.0. Repertoires were generated with immunoSEQ multiplex PCR, while TCRdb's copy carries only in-frame clones and drops some. The sample consists of roughly 22,000 clones, approximately 80% of them appearing once. V was cut by 8 bases and J by 7 bases, with 9 bases left in between. The CDR3 loop spans 11 amino acids. Germline V gene data show CDR1 as LNHDA and CDR2 as SQIVND (reference sequence). The United States was where all participants with HIV were treated. On this clone itself: Antigen unknown.

The sequence came from a man in his fifties or sixties with HIV. This sequence joins TRBV19 and TRBJ2-1; D call uncertain. This specimen was unsorted PBMCs, taken 3 years after starting antiretroviral therapy. The CDR3 is CASSYINEQFF. The CDR3, as DNA: TGTGCCAGTTCCTACATAAATGAGCAGTTCTTC.